This T cell receptor beta chain emerged from a study of T cell changes during pregnancy in multiple sclerosis. This CDR3 contains 15 residues. CDR1 and CDR2 (germline): SGHRS, YFSETQ. V was clipped by 4 bases and J by 0 bases, with 12 bases between them. The repertoire was sequenced with immunoSEQ multiplex PCR; TCRdb's copy has only in-frame clones and lacks some. Here the sample spans roughly 33,000 clones, about 90% being singletons. This sample comprised CD4+ T cells from peripheral blood mononuclear cells, obtained in the third trimester of pregnancy. This sequence originates from a female donor in good health, enrolled as a control in a pregnancy study. The V call is TRBV5-1, the J call TRBJ2-3, with D maybe TRBD2 (5 bases). The CDR3 sequence is CASSERTFSTDTQYF. The CDR3 DNA reads as TGCGCCAGCAGCGAAAGGACTTTTAGCACAGATACGCAGTATTTT.